The clone carrying this T cell receptor beta chain was detected a few times. Its antigen is unknown. TCRdb reprocessed the 5' RACE reads with MiXCR, giving one entry per CDR3 protein. The table has about 690,000 distinct CDR3 sequences, 21% seen once. Germline CDR1 is DFQATT and CDR2 is SNEGSKA (reference sequence). The CDR3 has 11 residues. V lost 5 bases to trimming and J lost 4 bases, with 8 bases between them. The data derive from a study of identical twins. General study results and limits: For zero-insertion analyses, partial confounding could come from invariant MAIT and iNKT cells.

A further study also used this sample, focusing on T cells expressing NK-cell markers. Per that study: Repertoires of TCR beta were obtained from T cells sorted as CD3+CD56+NKG2C+, CD3+CD56+NKG2C- and CD3+CD56-NKG2C+. Several donors likewise had their CD3+CD56-NKG2C+ fraction led by these clonotypes.

Sample: PBMCs. The chain carries TRBV20-1 and TRBJ1-2; D unresolved. The TCR comes from a woman in her late teens or twenties in good health. The CDR3 protein is CSAPGSYGYTF. CDR3 DNA: TGCAGTGCTCCTGGTAGCTATGGCTACACCTTC.